The 5 T cell receptor beta chains listed next were all sequenced from one sample in a study of blood T cell repertoires in COVID-19. The repertoire was sequenced with immunoSEQ multiplex PCR; TCRdb's copy has only in-frame clones and lacks some. The sample has approximately 170,000 clones, more than 75% seen once. Sequencing used PBMCs or T cells enriched from blood (not recorded which). The source is a man aged 40-49 years who had recovered from COVID-19.

The chain uses TRBV19 and TRBJ2-5; TRBD2 agrees at 15 bases. V shed 9 bases and J 4 bases; nucleotides not matched to a gene: 12. This CDR3 is 17 amino acids long. Germline values: CDR1 LNHDA, CDR2 SQIVND (reference sequence). The CDR3 region is CASAWTSGGALRETQYF. CDR3 sequence (DNA): TGTGCCAGCGCTTGGACTAGCGGGGGGGCCTTAAGAGAGACCCAGTACTTC.

This chain links TRBV7-9 with TRBJ1-3; D possibly corresponds to TRBD1 (5 bases). The V gene's germline CDR1 is SEHNR and CDR2 FQNEAQ (reference sequence). The V end lost 2 bases, the J end lost 2 bases, and 7 bases lay between the germline ends. The CDR3 is made up of 14 amino acids. Here the CDR3 DNA reads TGTGCCAGCAGCTTACAGGGTCCTGGAAACACCATATATTTT. Translation gives CASSLQGPGNTIYF.

The chain is built from TRBV3-1 (or the pseudogene TRBV3-2) and TRBJ1-2; TRBD1 aligns across 9 bases. Germline V gene sequence: CDR1 LGHDT, CDR2 YNNKEL (reference sequence). This CDR3 region has 13 residues. V gave up 8 bases and J gave up 0 bases; unmatched junction bases: 1. CDR3: CASRQGANYGYTF. CDR3 coding DNA: TGTGCCAGCCGACAGGGGGCTAACTATGGCTACACCTTC.

The chain is built from TRBV7-9 and TRBJ1-3, with TRBD1 matching 7 bases. Unmatched junction bases numbered 15, after V lost 6 bases and J lost 7 bases. The CDR3 sequence is 16 residues long. Germline lookup yields CDR1 SEHNR and CDR2 FQNEAQ (reference sequence). CDR3: CASRSYGQGERNTIYF. CDR3 bases: TGTGCCAGCAGGAGTTACGGGCAGGGGGAGAGGAACACCATATATTTT.

Regarding this clone: One junction end disagrees with the germline gene, perhaps due to a read error. This chain uses TRBV11-2 with TRBJ2-7; D is perhaps TRBD1 (6 bases). Germline CDR1 SGHAT, CDR2 FQNNGV. The CDR3 totals 13 residues. CDR3 sequence: CASSSDRIRDNRF. CDR3 coding DNA: TGTGCCAGCAGTTCTGACAGGATCCGCGACAACCGCTTC.